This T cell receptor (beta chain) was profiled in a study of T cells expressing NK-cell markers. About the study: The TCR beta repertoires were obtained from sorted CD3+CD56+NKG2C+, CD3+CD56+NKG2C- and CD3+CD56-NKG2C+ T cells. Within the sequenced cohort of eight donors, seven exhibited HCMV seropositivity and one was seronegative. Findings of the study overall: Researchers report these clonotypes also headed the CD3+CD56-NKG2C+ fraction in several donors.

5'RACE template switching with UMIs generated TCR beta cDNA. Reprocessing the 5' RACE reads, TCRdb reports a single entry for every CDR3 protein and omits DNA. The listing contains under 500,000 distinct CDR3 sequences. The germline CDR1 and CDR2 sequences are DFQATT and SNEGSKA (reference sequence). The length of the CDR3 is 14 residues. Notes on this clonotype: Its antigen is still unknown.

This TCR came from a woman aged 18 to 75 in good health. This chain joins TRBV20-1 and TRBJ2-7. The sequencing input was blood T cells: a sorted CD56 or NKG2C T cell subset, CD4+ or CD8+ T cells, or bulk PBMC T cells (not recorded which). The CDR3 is CSARVVGSSYEQYF.